The rows below give T cell receptor beta chains drawn from one sample of a study of blood T cell repertoires in COVID-19. The protocol was immunoSEQ multiplex PCR, while the TCRdb copy is restricted to in-frame clones and leaves out a portion. The table includes about 90,000 clones, over 60% detected once. The sample taken for sequencing was peripheral blood. Receptors originate from a man aged 65 to 85 with acute or convalescent COVID-19. Each CDR3 is given with its conserved first and last residue. D genes are given only for firm matches. Where a row states a size, it is once, few, many or the class of an expanded clone; other rows omit it.

j_gene | v_gene | abundance | d_gene | CDR3nt | CDR3aa
TRBJ1-4 | TRBV19 | many | TRBD1 | TGTGCCAGTAGTATAGCCAGGACAGGAAATGAAAAACTGTTTTTT | CASSIARTGNEKLFF
TRBJ2-7 | TRBV6-2/TRBV6-3 | few | TRBD1 | TGTGCCAGCAGTTACTTGACAGGGGGCCCTTCCTACGAGCAGTACTTC | CASSYLTGGPSYEQYF
TRBJ2-1 | TRBV7-9 | - | TRBD2 | TGTGCCAGCAGCCCGTACTCGACTAGCGGGGCCAGCAATGAGCAGTTCTTC | CASSPYSTSGASNEQFF
TRBJ1-5 | TRBV10-2 | once | TRBD1 | TGCGCCAGCAGTGAGCCTCCGGGACAGGGAGATCAGCCCCAGCATTTT | CASSEPPGQGDQPQHF
TRBJ1-5 | TRBV2 | - | - | TGTGCCAGCAGTTGGGCGGGGGCTAAACAGCCCCAGCATTTT | CASSWAGAKQPQHF
TRBJ1-1 | TRBV3-1/TRBV3-2 | once | TRBD1 | TGTGCCAGCAGCTACCGGGACAGATCGAACACTGAAGCTTTCTTT | CASSYRDRSNTEAFF
TRBJ2-3 | TRBV5-1 | - | TRBD2 | TGCGCCAGCAGCTTGGCCCAAGCGGGGGGACTAACAGATACGCAGTATTTT | CASSLAQAGGLTDTQYF
TRBJ1-4 | TRBV9 | - | TRBD1 | TGTGCCAGCAGTTCGGGACAGTCAACTAATGAAAAACTGTTTTTT | CASSSGQSTNEKLFF
TRBJ1-1 | TRBV6-6 | once | - | TGTGCCAGCAGTTACCAGGCGGGGGTTGGCACTGAAGCTTTCTTT | CASSYQAGVGTEAFF
TRBJ2-3 | TRBV10-2 | - | TRBD1 | TGCGCCAGCAGTGACAGGGGGATTGGTACAGATACGCAGTATTTT | CASSDRGIGTDTQYF
TRBJ1-1 | TRBV3-1/TRBV3-2 | - | TRBD1 | TGTGCCAGCAGCCTCAGACAGGGGGCGAGCACTGAAGCTTTCTTT | CASSLRQGASTEAFF
TRBJ2-6 | TRBV28 | - | - | TGTGCCAGCCACTCAGGGACTGGGGCCAACGTCCTGACTTTC | CASHSGTGANVLTF
TRBJ2-5 | TRBV7-6 | - | - | TGTGCCAGCAGCTTAGTTTTTGGGGCAGAGACCCAGTACTTC | CASSLVFGAETQYF
TRBJ1-1 | TRBV27 | - | - | TGTGCCAGCAGTTCAGGCAATCTGCACACTGAAGCTTTCTTT | CASSSGNLHTEAFF